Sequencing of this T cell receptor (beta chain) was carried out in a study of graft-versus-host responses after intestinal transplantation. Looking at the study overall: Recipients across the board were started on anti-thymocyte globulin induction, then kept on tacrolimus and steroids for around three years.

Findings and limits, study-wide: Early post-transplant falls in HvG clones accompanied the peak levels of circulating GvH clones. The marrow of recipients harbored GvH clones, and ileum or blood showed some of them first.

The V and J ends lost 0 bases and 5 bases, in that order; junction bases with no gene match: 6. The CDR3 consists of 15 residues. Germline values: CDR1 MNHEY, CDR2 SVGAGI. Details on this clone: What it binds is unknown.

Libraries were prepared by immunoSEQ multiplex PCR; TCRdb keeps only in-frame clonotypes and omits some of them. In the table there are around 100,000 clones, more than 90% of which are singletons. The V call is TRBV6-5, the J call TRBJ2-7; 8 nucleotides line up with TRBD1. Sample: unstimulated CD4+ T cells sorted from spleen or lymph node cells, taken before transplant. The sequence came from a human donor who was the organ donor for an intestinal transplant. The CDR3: CASSYSGTGFNEQYF. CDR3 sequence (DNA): TGTGCCAGCAGTTACTCGGGGACAGGTTTTAACGAGCAGTACTTC.